The 27 T cell receptor beta chains below were found in one sample sequenced in a study of shared clonotypes between healthy human individuals. Profiled with immunoSEQ multiplex PCR; TCRdb holds only in-frame clones, not every one. Among roughly 1,500,000 clones listed, approximately 98% were seen once. Sequences were obtained from naive CD4+ T cells sorted from blood. Documented subset: CD45RA+ positively selected. The receptors here all came from a man in his thirties or forties in good health.

V is TRBV11-3 and J is TRBJ2-3, with D perhaps TRBD1 or TRBD2 (5 bases each). The CDR3 sequence is 15 residues long. Germline V lookup: CDR1 SGHNT, CDR2 YENEEA. V gave up 2 bases and J gave up 1 base, with 10 bases separating them. The DNA of the CDR3 is TGTGCCAGCAGCTTAAGGGACCAAGGCACAGATACGCAGTATTTT. This translates into CASSLRDQGTDTQYF. Supplemented by reference TRBV11-3 and TRBJ2-3, the full variable domain reads EAGVVQSPRYKIIEKKQPVAFWCNPISGHNTLYWYLQNLGQGPELLIRYENEEAVDDSQLPKDRFSAERLKGVDSTLKIQPAELGDSAVYLCASSLRDQGTDTQYFGPGTRLTVL.

The CDR3 DNA sequence: TGTGCCAGCAGCTCCAGCCTGTTTCACTCCTACGAGCAGTACTTC. Translated: CASSSSLFHSYEQYF. This chain uses TRBV5-6 with TRBJ2-7, with D hard to call. In germline, CDR1 is SGHDT, CDR2 YYEEEE. Trimming pared 3 bases from V and 0 bases from J, leaving 13 bases between. The CDR3 is 15 amino acids.

V gene TRBV28 combines with J gene TRBJ2-2, with TRBD2 matching over 9 bases. CDR3 length: 15 amino acids. Per the germline V gene, CDR1 is MDHEN and CDR2 is SYDVKM. Unmatched junction bases numbered 8, after V lost 5 bases and J lost 7 bases. The chain's CDR3 is CASSPQGLAIGELFF. CDR3 sequence (DNA): TGTGCCAGCAGTCCACAAGGACTAGCGATCGGGGAGCTGTTTTTT.

The table lists this clone with a count of one. The V and J genes are TRBV28 and TRBJ1-5, with TRBD1 as a possible D gene (6 bases). V lost 4 bases to trimming and J lost 6 bases, with 13 bases between them. This CDR3 is 14 amino acids long. The V gene's germline CDR1 is MDHEN and CDR2 SYDVKM. Here the CDR3 DNA reads TGTGCCAGCAGTTCACAGGGACGAAGTCAGCCCCAGCATTTT. As protein: CASSSQGRSQPQHF.

The chain employs TRBV4-1 and TRBJ1-4, with D tentatively TRBD1 (6 bases). Between the trimmed V and J ends, which lost 2 bases and 3 bases, there was a span of 10 bases. The CDR3 runs to 15 residues. The germline CDR1 and CDR2 sequences are MGHRA and YSYEKL. The chain's CDR3 is CASSQNRVANEKLFF. DNA for the CDR3: TGCGCCAGCAGCCAAAACAGGGTGGCTAATGAAAAACTGTTTTTT.

Comments on this clone: The same CDR3 also results from other DNA sequences found in this sample. CDR3 residues: CASSLVPSSYEQYF. The CDR3 DNA is TGCGCCAGCAGCTTGGTCCCGAGCTCCTACGAGCAGTACTTC. The chain joins TRBV5-1 to TRBJ2-7, with D hard to call. Germline V gene data show CDR1 as SGHRS and CDR2 as YFSETQ. The CDR3 is 14 residues long. V was pared by 0 bases and J by 0 bases, with 7 bases between.

This chain connects TRBV11-1 to TRBJ2-5; 15 bases line up with TRBD2. Germline trimming cut 4 bases from V and 0 bases from J; bases unmatched to any gene: 6. Germline V gene data show CDR1 as SGHAT and CDR2 as FQDESV (reference sequence). The CDR3 consists of 18 residues. The CDR3 is CASSYGLAGGKNQETQYF. Written as DNA, the CDR3 is TGTGCCAGCAGCTACGGACTAGCGGGAGGGAAGAACCAAGAGACCCAGTACTTC.

The rearrangement uses TRBV5-1 and TRBJ1-2; 10 bases agree with TRBD1. This CDR3 is 17 amino acids long. V shed 0 bases, J shed 6 bases, and the junction held 11 bases outside the gene matches. Germline CDR1 SGHRS, CDR2 YFSETQ. DNA of the CDR3: TGCGCCAGCAGCTTGGAGGTTGGGGGACAGGGGTTACATGGCTACACCTTC. This sequence encodes CASSLEVGGQGLHGYTF.

The V gene is TRBV28, the J gene TRBJ2-3; 7 nucleotides align to TRBD2. This CDR3 contains 14 residues. The trim removed 3 bases at V and 4 bases at J, leaving 4 bases unmatched. Per the germline V gene, CDR1 is MDHEN and CDR2 is SYDVKM. CDR3 in DNA: TGTGCCAGCAGTTTTACTAGCGTTTCAGATACGCAGTATTTT. Residues: CASSFTSVSDTQYF.

This chain joins TRBV11-2 and TRBJ2-3, with 7 bases identical to TRBD2. The CDR3 spans 13 residues. Germline-derived CDR1 and CDR2 are SGHAT and FQNNGV. J was trimmed by 3 bases and V by 4 bases; bases with no gene match: 1. CDR3 bases: TGTGCCAGCAGCTGGGGGGGGACAGATACGCAGTATTTT. It specifies CASSWGGTDTQYF.

The chain joins TRBV19 to TRBJ2-1, with a possible D match to TRBD2 (6 bases). The germline V gene has CDR1 LNHDA and CDR2 SQIVND (reference sequence). The CDR3 covers 15 residues. The V end lost 5 bases, the J end lost 6 bases, and 17 bases lay between the germline ends. The CDR3 is CASSDSGRVSNEQFF. DNA for the CDR3: TGTGCCAGTAGTGATAGCGGAAGAGTTTCCAATGAGCAGTTCTTC.

V gene TRBV27 combines with J gene TRBJ2-2; D is uncertain. The CDR3 covers 15 residues. CDR1 is MNHEY, CDR2 SMNVEV, per germline (reference sequence). V was cut by 6 bases and J by 3 bases, with 14 bases left in between. For the CDR3, the DNA is TGTGCCAGCAGCAGATCCGTAGGGCACACCGGGGAGCTGTTTTTT. Protein product: CASSRSVGHTGELFF.

The rearrangement uses TRBV4-3 and TRBJ1-2; TRBD1 is a possible D gene (6 bases). Per germline, CDR1 LGHNA and CDR2 YSLEER. The CDR3 spans 17 residues. V lost 4 bases, J lost 4 bases, and 22 bases lay in between. The CDR3 is CASSPSDSLSELYGYTF. The DNA for the CDR3 is TGCGCCAGCAGCCCCTCGGACAGCCTCTCGGAGCTCTATGGCTACACCTTC.

This chain connects TRBV29-1 to TRBJ1-1; 7 nucleotides line up with TRBD1. The CDR3 contains 14 residues. J gave up 4 bases and V 1 base, and 6 bases lay outside the gene matches. From germline, CDR1 is SQVTM and CDR2 ANQGSEA. The CDR3 loop is CSVEGTGESTEAFF. CDR3 nucleotide sequence: TGCAGCGTTGAAGGGACAGGAGAAAGCACTGAAGCTTTCTTT.

The chain links TRBV6-5 to TRBJ1-2; the D is unclear. The CDR3 is made up of 13 amino acids. In germline, CDR1 is MNHEY, CDR2 SVGAGI. The ends were cut back, 5 bases at V and 8 bases at J, with 15 bases in the middle. CDR3: CASSLGPLYGYTF. The CDR3 nucleotides are TGTGCCAGCAGTCTCGGGCCTCTCTACGGCTACACCTTC.

This sequence joins TRBV2 and TRBJ2-3; D might be TRBD2 (6 bases). Deletions cut 4 bases from V and 2 bases from J, with 16 bases between. Germline-derived CDR1 and CDR2 are SNHLY and FYNNEI. The CDR3 covers 16 residues. The CDR3 spells CASSGPGERNTDTQYF. The DNA for the CDR3 is TGTGCCAGCAGTGGGCCGGGGGAGCGGAACACAGATACGCAGTATTTT.

The genes are TRBV5-4 and TRBJ1-2, with a possible D match to TRBD1 (5 bases). V shed 4 bases and J shed 7 bases, with 17 bases lying between them. Germline V gene sequence: CDR1 SGHNT, CDR2 YYREEE (reference sequence). CDR3 size: 14 residues. The CDR3 DNA reads TGTGCCAGCAGCCGCAGTCAAGGGGAAGGTGGCTACACCTTC. Protein product: CASSRSQGEGGYTF.

Remarks on this clone: The same CDR3 arises from other DNA sequences in this sample as well. This chain uses TRBV5-1 with TRBJ2-7; 11 bases agree with TRBD2. The J segment lost 3 bases and the V segment lost 2 bases, leaving 4 bases of the junction unmatched. This CDR3 contains 15 residues. Germline V CDR1 and CDR2: SGHRS, YFSETQ. The CDR3 reads CASSLLAGELYEQYF. Here the CDR3 DNA reads TGCGCCAGCAGCTTACTAGCGGGGGAACTCTACGAGCAGTACTTC.

The chain employs TRBV28 and TRBJ1-2; no reliable D call. V shed 3 bases and J shed 7 bases, with 9 bases lying between them. The CDR3 totals 12 residues. From germline, CDR1 is MDHEN and CDR2 SYDVKM. The chain's CDR3 is CASSFILSGYTF. CDR3 coding DNA: TGTGCCAGCAGTTTTATCTTGTCTGGCTACACCTTC.

As concerns this clone: Distinct nucleotide sequences in the sample also encode this CDR3. The chain couples TRBV9 to TRBJ2-1; unclear D gene. The CDR3 sequence is 13 residues long. Per the germline V gene, CDR1 is SGDLS and CDR2 is YYNGEE. V lost 4 bases, J lost 0 bases, and 5 bases lay in between. The CDR3 bases are TGTGCCAGCAGCCCCCGCTCCTACAATGAGCAGTTCTTC. This gives the protein CASSPRSYNEQFF. Full variable domain (missing parts from reference TRBV9 and TRBJ2-1): DSGVTQTPKHLITATGQRVTLRCSPRSGDLSVYWYQQSLDQGLQFLIQYYNGEERAKGNILERFSAQQFPDLHSELNLSSLELGDSALYFCASSPRSYNEQFFGPGTRLTVL.

The J gene is TRBJ1-4, the V gene TRBV11-2; D unresolved. Germline-derived CDR1 and CDR2 are SGHAT and FQNNGV. The CDR3 covers 16 residues. The V gene lost 5 bases and the J gene lost 0 bases, with 13 bases spanning the gap. The CDR3 reads CASSPRRVATNEKLFF. CDR3 DNA: TGTGCCAGCAGCCCTCGACGGGTTGCAACTAATGAAAAACTGTTTTTT.

The J gene is TRBJ2-5, the V gene TRBV10-2; perhaps TRBD1 as D (5 bases). The CDR3 runs to 13 residues. V lost 3 bases, J lost 5 bases, and 10 bases lay in between. From germline, CDR1 is WSHSY and CDR2 SAAADI. This CDR3 reads CASSERGRETQYF. The CDR3 nucleotides read TGCGCCAGCAGTGAAAGGGGCAGGGAGACCCAGTACTTC.

As concerns this clone: Additional DNA sequences in this sample encode the identical CDR3. The chain carries TRBV28 and TRBJ1-1; D remains unclear. The V gene lost 3 bases and the J gene lost 5 bases, with 4 bases spanning the gap. CDR1 MDHEN and CDR2 SYDVKM come from the germline V gene. The length of the CDR3 is 11 residues. CDR3 sequence reads: CASSLTTEAFF. The CDR3 DNA reads as TGTGCCAGCAGTTTGACTACTGAAGCTTTCTTT.

The V and J genes are TRBV5-6 and TRBJ1-2; 12 bases agree with TRBD1. The CDR3 sequence is 16 residues long. The junction had 8 bases not matched to a gene; V was cut back by 4 bases and J by 4 bases. Looked up from germline, CDR1 is SGHDT and CDR2 is YYEEEE. As DNA, the CDR3 is TGTGCCAGCAGCACCCCGGGACAGGGGGCTGTCTATGGCTACACCTTC. Its translation: CASSTPGQGAVYGYTF.

This chain uses TRBV29-1 with TRBJ2-1; TRBD2 matches 10 bases. J gave up 7 bases and V 4 bases, and 7 bases lay outside the gene matches. Germline CDR1 SQVTM, CDR2 ANQGSEA. The CDR3 totals 14 residues. The CDR3 DNA is TGCAGCGTTGGGGGGCTAGCGGGAGATAATGAGCAGTTCTTC. It specifies CSVGGLAGDNEQFF.

On this clone: Other DNA sequences in this specimen translate into the identical CDR3. The V gene is TRBV14, the J gene TRBJ2-2; D not certain. The germline gives CDR1 SGHDN, CDR2 FVKESK. This CDR3 contains 13 residues. The V end was cut by 0 bases, the J end by 4 bases, with 3 bases between. As DNA, the CDR3 is TGTGCCAGCAGCCAAGACCTCACCGGGGAGCTGTTTTTT. Its protein product is CASSQDLTGELFF.

DNA for the CDR3: TGTGCCAGCAGCGTATCCCCTCGGAGTGGGCAGTTCTTC. Translating it yields CASSVSPRSGQFF. This sequence joins TRBV9 and TRBJ2-1; D uncertain. There are 13 residues in the CDR3. V was cut by 1 base and J by 12 bases, with 14 bases left in between. Per the germline V gene, CDR1 is SGDLS and CDR2 is YYNGEE.